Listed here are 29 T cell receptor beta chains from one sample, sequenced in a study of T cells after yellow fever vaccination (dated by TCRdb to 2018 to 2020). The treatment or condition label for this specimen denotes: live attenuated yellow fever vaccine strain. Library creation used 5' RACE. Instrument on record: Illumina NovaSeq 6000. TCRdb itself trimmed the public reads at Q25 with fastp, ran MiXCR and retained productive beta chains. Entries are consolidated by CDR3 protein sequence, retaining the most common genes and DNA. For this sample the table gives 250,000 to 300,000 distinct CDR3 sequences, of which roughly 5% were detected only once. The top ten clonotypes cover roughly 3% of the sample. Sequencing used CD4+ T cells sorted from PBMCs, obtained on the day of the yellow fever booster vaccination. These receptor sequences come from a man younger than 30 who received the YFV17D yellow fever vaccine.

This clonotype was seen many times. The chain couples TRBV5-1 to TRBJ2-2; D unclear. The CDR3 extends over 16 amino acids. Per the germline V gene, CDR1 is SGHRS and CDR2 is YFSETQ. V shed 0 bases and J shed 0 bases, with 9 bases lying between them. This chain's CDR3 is CASSLEGYANTGELFF. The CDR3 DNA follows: TGCGCCAGCAGCTTGGAGGGCTACGCGAACACCGGGGAGCTGTTTTTT. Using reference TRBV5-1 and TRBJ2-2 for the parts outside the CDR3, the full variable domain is KAGVTQTPRYLIKTRGQQVTLSCSPISGHRSVSWYQQTPGQGLQFLFEYFSETQRNKGNFPGRFSGRQFSNSRSEMNVSTLELGDSALYLCASSLEGYANTGELFFGEGSRLTVL.

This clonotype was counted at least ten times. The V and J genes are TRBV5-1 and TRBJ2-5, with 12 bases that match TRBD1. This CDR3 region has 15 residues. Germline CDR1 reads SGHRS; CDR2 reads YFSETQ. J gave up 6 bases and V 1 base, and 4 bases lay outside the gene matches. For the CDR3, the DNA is TGCGCCAGCAGCTTGAGGGACAGGGGGCGGCAGACCCAGTACTTC. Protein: CASSLRDRGRQTQYF.

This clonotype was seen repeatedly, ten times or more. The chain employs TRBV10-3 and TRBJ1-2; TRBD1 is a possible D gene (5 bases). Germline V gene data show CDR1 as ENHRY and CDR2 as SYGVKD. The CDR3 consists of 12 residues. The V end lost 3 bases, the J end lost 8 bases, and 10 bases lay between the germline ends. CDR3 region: CAISEQVVGYTF. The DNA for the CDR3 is TGTGCCATCAGTGAACAGGTCGTCGGCTACACCTTC.

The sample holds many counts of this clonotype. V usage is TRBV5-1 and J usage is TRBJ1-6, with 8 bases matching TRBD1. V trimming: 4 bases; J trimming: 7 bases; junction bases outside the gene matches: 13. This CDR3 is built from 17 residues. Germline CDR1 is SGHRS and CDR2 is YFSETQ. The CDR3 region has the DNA TGCGCCAGCAGCCCCGGGACAGGTCGAGGCACAAATTCACCCCTCCACTTT. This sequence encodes CASSPGTGRGTNSPLHF.

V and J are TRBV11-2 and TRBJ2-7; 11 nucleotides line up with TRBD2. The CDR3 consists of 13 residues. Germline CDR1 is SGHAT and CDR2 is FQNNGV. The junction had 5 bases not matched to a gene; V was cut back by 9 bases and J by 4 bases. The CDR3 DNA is TGTGCCAGGGGACTAGCGGCTGATTACGAGCAGTACGTC. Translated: CARGLAADYEQYV.

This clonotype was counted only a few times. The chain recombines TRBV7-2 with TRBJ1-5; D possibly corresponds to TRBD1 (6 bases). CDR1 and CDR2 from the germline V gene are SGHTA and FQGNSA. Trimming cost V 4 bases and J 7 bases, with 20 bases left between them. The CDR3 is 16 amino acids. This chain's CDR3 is CASSSALGGRGQPQHF. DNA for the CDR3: TGTGCCAGCAGCTCCGCTCTAGGGGGAAGGGGACAGCCCCAGCATTTT.

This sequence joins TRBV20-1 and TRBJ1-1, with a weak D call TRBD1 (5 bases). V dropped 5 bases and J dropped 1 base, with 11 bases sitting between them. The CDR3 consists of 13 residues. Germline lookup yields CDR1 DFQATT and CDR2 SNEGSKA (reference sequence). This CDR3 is CSAPRTGNTEAFF. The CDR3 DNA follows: TGCAGTGCTCCTAGAACAGGGAACACTGAAGCTTTCTTT.

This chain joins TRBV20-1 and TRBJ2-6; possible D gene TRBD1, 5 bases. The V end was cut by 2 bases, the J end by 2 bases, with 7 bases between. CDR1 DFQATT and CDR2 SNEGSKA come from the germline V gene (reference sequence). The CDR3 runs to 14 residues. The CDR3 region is CSARSGPGANVLTF. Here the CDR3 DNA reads TGCAGTGCTAGATCAGGGCCTGGGGCCAACGTCCTGACTTTC.

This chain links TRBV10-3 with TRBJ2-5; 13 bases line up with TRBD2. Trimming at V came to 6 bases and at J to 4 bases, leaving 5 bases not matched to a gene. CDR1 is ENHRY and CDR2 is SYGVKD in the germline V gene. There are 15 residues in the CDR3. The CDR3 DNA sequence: TGTGCCATCAGCGCAGGGACTAGCGGGACAGAGACCCAGTACTTC. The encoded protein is CAISAGTSGTETQYF.

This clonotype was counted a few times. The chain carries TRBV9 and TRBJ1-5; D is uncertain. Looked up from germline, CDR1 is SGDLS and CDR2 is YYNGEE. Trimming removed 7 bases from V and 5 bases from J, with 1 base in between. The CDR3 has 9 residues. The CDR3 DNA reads TGTGCCAGCCATCAGCCCCAGCATTTT. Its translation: CASHQPQHF.

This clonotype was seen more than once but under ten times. The CDR3 reads CAISSGANTGELFF. CDR3 nucleotides: TGTGCCATCAGTTCGGGTGCGAACACCGGGGAGCTGTTTTTT. The chain joins TRBV10-3 to TRBJ2-2, with no clear D. CDR1 and CDR2 (germline): ENHRY, SYGVKD. This CDR3 is 14 amino acids long. V lost 5 bases, J lost 0 bases, and 7 bases lay in between.

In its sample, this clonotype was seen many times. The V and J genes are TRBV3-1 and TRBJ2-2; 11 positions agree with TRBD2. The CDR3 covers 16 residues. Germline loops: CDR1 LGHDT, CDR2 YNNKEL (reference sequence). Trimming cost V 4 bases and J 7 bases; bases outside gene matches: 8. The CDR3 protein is CASSPRTSGFGGELFF. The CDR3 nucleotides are TGTGCCAGCAGCCCCCGGACTAGCGGGTTCGGCGGGGAGCTGTTTTTT.

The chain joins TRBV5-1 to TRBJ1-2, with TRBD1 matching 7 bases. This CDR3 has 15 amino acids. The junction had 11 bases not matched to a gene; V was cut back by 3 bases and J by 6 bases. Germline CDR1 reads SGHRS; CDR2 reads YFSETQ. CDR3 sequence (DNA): TGCGCCAGCAGCTCCATGGGACAGAATTACAATGGCTACACCTTC. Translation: CASSSMGQNYNGYTF.

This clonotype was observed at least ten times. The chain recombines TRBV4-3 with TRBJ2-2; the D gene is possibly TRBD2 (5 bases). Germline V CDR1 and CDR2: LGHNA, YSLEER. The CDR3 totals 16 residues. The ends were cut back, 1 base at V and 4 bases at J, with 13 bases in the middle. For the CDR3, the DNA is TGCGCCAGCAGCCAAGTTCGAGGGTCGTCCACCGGGGAGCTGTTTTTT. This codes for CASSQVRGSSTGELFF.

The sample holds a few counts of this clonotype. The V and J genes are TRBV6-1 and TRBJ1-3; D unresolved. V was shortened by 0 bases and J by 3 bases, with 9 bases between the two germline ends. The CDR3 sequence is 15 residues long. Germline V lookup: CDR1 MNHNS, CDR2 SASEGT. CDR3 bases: TGTGCCAGCAGTGAAGCGTCGAGGGTTGGAAACACCATATATTTT. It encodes CASSEASRVGNTIYF.

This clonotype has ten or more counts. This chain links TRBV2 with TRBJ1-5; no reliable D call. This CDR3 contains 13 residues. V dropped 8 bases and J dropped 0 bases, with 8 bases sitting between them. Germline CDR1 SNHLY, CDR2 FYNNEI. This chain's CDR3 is CASRFDSNQPQHF. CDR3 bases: TGTGCCAGCCGGTTTGATAGCAATCAGCCCCAGCATTTT.

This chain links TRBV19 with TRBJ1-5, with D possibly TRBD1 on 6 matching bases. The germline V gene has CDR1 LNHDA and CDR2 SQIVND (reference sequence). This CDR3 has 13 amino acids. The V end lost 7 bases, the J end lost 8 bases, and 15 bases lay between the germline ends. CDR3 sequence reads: CASNEQGIKPQHF. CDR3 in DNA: TGTGCCAGTAACGAACAGGGAATAAAGCCCCAGCATTTT.

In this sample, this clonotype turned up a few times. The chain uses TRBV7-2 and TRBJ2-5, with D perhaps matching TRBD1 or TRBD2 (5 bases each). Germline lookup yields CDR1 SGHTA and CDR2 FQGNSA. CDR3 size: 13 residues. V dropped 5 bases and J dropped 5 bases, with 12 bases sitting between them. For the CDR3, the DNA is TGTGCCAGCAGCCCCAAATGGGGGGAGACCCAGTACTTC. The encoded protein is CASSPKWGETQYF.

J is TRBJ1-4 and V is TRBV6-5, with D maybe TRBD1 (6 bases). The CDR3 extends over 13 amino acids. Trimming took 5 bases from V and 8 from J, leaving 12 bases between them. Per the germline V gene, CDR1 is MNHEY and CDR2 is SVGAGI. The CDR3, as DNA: TGTGCCAGCAGTGACAGGAAGGGGGAAAAACTGTTTTTT. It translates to CASSDRKGEKLFF.

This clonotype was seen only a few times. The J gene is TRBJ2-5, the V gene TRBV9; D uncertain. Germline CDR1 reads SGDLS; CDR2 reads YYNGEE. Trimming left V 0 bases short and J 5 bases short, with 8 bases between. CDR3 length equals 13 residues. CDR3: CASSVDGWETQYF. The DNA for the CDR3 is TGTGCCAGCAGCGTAGACGGCTGGGAGACCCAGTACTTC.

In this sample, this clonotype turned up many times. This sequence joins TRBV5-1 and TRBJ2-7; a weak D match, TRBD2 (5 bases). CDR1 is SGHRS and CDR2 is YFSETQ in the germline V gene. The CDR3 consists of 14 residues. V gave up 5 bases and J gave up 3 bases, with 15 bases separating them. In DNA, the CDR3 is TGCGCCAGCAGTTACACCTCGGGGAACTACGAGCAGTACGTC. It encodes CASSYTSGNYEQYV.

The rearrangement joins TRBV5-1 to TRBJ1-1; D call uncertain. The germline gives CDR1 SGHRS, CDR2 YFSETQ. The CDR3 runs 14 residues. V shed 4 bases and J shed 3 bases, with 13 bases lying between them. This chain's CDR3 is CASSPSSSDTEAFF. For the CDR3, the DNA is TGCGCCAGCAGCCCGAGCTCGAGTGACACTGAAGCTTTCTTT.

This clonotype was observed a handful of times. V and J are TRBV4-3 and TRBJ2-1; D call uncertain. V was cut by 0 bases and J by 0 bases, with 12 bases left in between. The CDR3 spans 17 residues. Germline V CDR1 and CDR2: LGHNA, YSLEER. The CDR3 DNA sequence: TGCGCCAGCAGCCAAGATATAGGTCATAGCTCCTACAATGAGCAGTTCTTC. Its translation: CASSQDIGHSSYNEQFF.

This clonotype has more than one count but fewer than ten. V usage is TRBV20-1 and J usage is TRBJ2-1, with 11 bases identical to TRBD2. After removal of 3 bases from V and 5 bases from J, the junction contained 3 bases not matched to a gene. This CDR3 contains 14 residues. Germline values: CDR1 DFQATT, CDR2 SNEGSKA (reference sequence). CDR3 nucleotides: TGCAGTGCTAGTTCACTAGCGGGGGACAATGAGCAGTTCTTC. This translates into CSASSLAGDNEQFF.

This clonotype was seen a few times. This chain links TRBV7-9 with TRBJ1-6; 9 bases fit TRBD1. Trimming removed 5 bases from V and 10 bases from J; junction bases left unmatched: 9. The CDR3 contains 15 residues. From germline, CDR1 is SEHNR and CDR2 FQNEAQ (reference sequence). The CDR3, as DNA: TGTGCCAGCAGCCGGAACCGGGACAGGGTCTCACCCCTCCACTTT. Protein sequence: CASSRNRDRVSPLHF.

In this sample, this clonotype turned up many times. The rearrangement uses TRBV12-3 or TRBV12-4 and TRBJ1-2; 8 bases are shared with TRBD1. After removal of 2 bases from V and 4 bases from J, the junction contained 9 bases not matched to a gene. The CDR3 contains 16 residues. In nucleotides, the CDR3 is TGTGCCAGCAGTTTACGTAACAGGGGGGTTGGCTATGGCTACACCTTC. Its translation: CASSLRNRGVGYGYTF.

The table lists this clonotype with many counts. This CDR3 reads CASSSGTGGPKNIQYF. The CDR3 nucleotides are TGTGCCAGCAGTTCCGGGACAGGAGGTCCCAAAAACATTCAGTACTTC. This sequence joins TRBV12-3 or TRBV12-4 and TRBJ2-4; 8 bases match TRBD1. The CDR3 runs 16 residues. V was clipped by 4 bases and J by 2 bases; unmatched bases: 7.

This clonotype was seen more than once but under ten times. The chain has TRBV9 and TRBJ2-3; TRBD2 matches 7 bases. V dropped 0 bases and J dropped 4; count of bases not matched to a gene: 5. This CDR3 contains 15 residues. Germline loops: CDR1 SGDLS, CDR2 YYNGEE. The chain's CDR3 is CASSVGLARPDTQYF. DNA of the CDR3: TGTGCCAGCAGCGTAGGACTAGCCCGTCCAGATACGCAGTATTTT.

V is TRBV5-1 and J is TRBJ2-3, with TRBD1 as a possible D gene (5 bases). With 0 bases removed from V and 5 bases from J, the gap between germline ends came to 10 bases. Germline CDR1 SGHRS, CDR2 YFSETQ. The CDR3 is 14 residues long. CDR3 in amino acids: CASSLVGLGDTQYF. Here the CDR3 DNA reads TGCGCCAGCAGCTTGGTGGGGCTAGGAGATACGCAGTATTTT.